These T cell receptor beta chains were read from a single sample in a study of PD-L1 blockade in urothelial cancer. Sequenced by immunoSEQ multiplex PCR; TCRdb stores in-frame clones only, minus some. Here the sample spans about 22,000 clones, around 91% being singletons. Sample: PBMCs, taken around atezolizumab (anti-PD-L1) treatment. The receptors originated from a woman aged 60 to 75 with urothelial cancer. Both conserved end residues are trimmed from each CDR3. Each record gives: clone size, V gene, CDR3 protein. Not every row has a clone size; where given, it reads once, few, many or a size class.

clone size: few; V gene: TRBV5-1; CDR3 protein: ASSATGTGGQNEQF
clone size: NA; V gene: TRBV19; CDR3 protein: ASSITGKGQF
clone size: NA; V gene: TRBV19; CDR3 protein: ASKRQFTDILF
clone size: NA; V gene: TRBV6-5; CDR3 protein: ASSGKGGAYGYT
clone size: NA; V gene: TRBV6-6; CDR3 protein: ASSPSSEAF
clone size: NA; V gene: TRBV7-2; CDR3 protein: ASRPSGPSYEQY
clone size: NA; V gene: TRBV29-1; CDR3 protein: SVDQGIEETQY
clone size: NA; V gene: TRBV5-5; CDR3 protein: ASSLGPGLAGPRPTYEQY
clone size: NA; V gene: TRBV6-1; CDR3 protein: ASKYTQGGQPQH
clone size: NA; V gene: TRBV30; CDR3 protein: ARGEGSGANVLT
clone size: NA; V gene: TRBV5-1; CDR3 protein: ASSLGIRQGGVSNTGELF
clone size: NA; V gene: TRBV5-1; CDR3 protein: ASSRRTGQETQY
clone size: NA; V gene: TRBV11-2; CDR3 protein: ASSLTRPGTDNYGYT
clone size: few; V gene: TRBV4-2; CDR3 protein: ASSQTALTGPETQY
clone size: NA; V gene: TRBV18; CDR3 protein: ASSPDGRITGELF
clone size: once; V gene: TRBV19; CDR3 protein: ASSIRPQETQY
clone size: NA; V gene: TRBV19; CDR3 protein: ASSRQGAGGANVLT
clone size: NA; V gene: TRBV9; CDR3 protein: ASSVEGGSSYNEQF
clone size: NA; V gene: TRBV11-2; CDR3 protein: ASSLSQLRGQADTQY
clone size: NA; V gene: TRBV18; CDR3 protein: ASSPRPTGELF
clone size: NA; V gene: TRBV10-3; CDR3 protein: AISLIRDSSYEQY
clone size: once; V gene: TRBV29-1; CDR3 protein: SVGQGLTGELF
clone size: NA; V gene: TRBV5-1; CDR3 protein: ASSLVGTSGRLTDTQY
clone size: NA; V gene: TRBV7-3; CDR3 protein: ASSLGLGTVTYNEQF
clone size: NA; V gene: TRBV4-1; CDR3 protein: ASSQEGQGTGELF
clone size: NA; V gene: TRBV5-5; CDR3 protein: ASSLGTLGETQY
clone size: NA; V gene: TRBV19; CDR3 protein: ASSLYGGTEAF